This T cell receptor beta chain was identified in a study of cytomegalovirus exposure and HLA in healthy donors. V shed 5 bases and J 7 bases; nucleotides not matched to a gene: 10. The CDR3 is 16 amino acids. Per germline, CDR1 MDHEN and CDR2 SYDVKM. PCR employed 60 Vbeta and 13 Jbeta primers. The method was immunoSEQ multiplex PCR; TCRdb's version includes in-frame clones alone and lacks a portion of them. The sample has 150,000 to 200,000 clones, 75% seen once. V gene TRBV28 combines with J gene TRBJ2-1; 11 nucleotides align to TRBD2. The source is a man between 18 and 29 years old in good health and CMV-seropositive. The sample comprised PBMCs. CDR3 amino acids: CASSTVAGGPRNEQFF. CDR3 sequence (DNA): TGTGCCAGCAGTACCGTAGCGGGAGGGCCGAGGAATGAGCAGTTCTTC. Using reference TRBV28 and TRBJ2-1 for the parts outside the CDR3, the full variable domain is DVKVTQSSRYLVKRTGEKVFLECVQDMDHENMFWYRQDPGLGLRLIYFSYDVKMKEKGDIPEGYSVSREKKERFSLILESASTNQTSMYLCASSTVAGGPRNEQFFGPGTRLTVL.